One sample yielded the 8 T cell receptor beta chains listed below, sequenced in a study of T-cell reconstitution after alpha-beta-depleted transplantation in children. Unique molecular identifiers were incorporated during preparation of the TCRbeta library. MiXCR was run by TCRdb on the PCR reads, yielding one entry per CDR3 protein. The sample includes approximately 400,000 distinct CDR3 sequences, approximately 11% of them seen just once. Here the sequenced sample was PBMCs from the stem cell graft donor, taken from the stem cell graft. The source is a human donor who donated a stem cell graft to a child with acute myeloid leukemia.

The chain couples TRBV12-5 to TRBJ2-2; D call uncertain. The length of the CDR3 is 17 residues. The ends were cut back, 0 bases at V and 0 bases at J, with 11 bases in the middle. In germline, CDR1 is LGHNT, CDR2 FRNRAP. The CDR3 DNA follows: TGTGCTAGTGGTTTGGTATTGGGCAGAGCGAACACCGGGGAGCTGTTTTTT. This codes for CASGLVLGRANTGELFF.

This chain connects TRBV12-3 or TRBV12-4 to TRBJ1-1; 7 nucleotides match TRBD1. With V trimmed by 5 bases and J by 3 bases, 6 bases remained unmatched. CDR3 size: 14 residues. CDR3 region: CASSRQGGHTEAFF. The CDR3 DNA reads as TGTGCCAGCAGTAGACAGGGCGGTCACACTGAAGCTTTCTTT.

The table lists this clonotype with many counts. The gene calls are TRBV10-3 and TRBJ2-5; TRBD2 matches 8 bases. The CDR3 totals 13 residues. From germline, CDR1 is ENHRY and CDR2 SYGVKD. J was trimmed by 1 base and V by 7 bases; bases with no gene match: 2. As DNA, the CDR3 is TGTGCCATCAAGCGGGGGCCCCAAGAGACCCAGTACTTC. Its translation: CAIKRGPQETQYF.

This clonotype was seen more than once but under ten times. The chain carries TRBV6-5 and TRBJ1-1; possible D gene TRBD1, 5 bases. Germline CDR1 is MNHEY and CDR2 is SVGAGI. The CDR3 runs to 14 residues. Trimming shortened V by 0 bases and J by 7 bases, and 12 bases separated the two germline ends. The CDR3 here is CASSYSEGRGEAFF. The CDR3 nucleotides are TGTGCCAGCAGTTACTCCGAGGGTAGGGGTGAAGCTTTCTTT.

The chain joins TRBV12-3 or TRBV12-4 to TRBJ1-6; no definite D call. The CDR3 totals 13 residues. V was clipped by 1 base and J by 9 bases, with 7 bases between them. The CDR3 here is CASSLGSGSPLHF. The DNA of the CDR3 is TGTGCCAGCAGTTTAGGGAGCGGTTCACCCCTCCACTTT.

The chain combines TRBV5-1 with TRBJ1-1; no definite D call. The V end lost 7 bases, the J end lost 4 bases, and 11 bases lay between the germline ends. This CDR3 is built from 12 residues. The germline V gene has CDR1 SGHRS and CDR2 YFSETQ. CDR3 DNA: TGCGCCAGCGGCCTACCTGGCACTGAAGCTTTCTTT. This translates into CASGLPGTEAFF.

This clonotype has more than one count but fewer than ten. CDR3 protein: CASSLRDGPYNEQFF. The CDR3 DNA is TGTGCCAGCAGTTTGCGGGACGGACCCTACAATGAGCAGTTCTTC. The chain uses TRBV6-5 and TRBJ2-1; D is possibly TRBD2 (6 bases). From germline, CDR1 is MNHEY and CDR2 SVGAGI. The CDR3 is made up of 15 amino acids. Trimming cost V 4 bases and J 2 bases, with 12 bases left between them.

This clonotype was seen repeatedly, ten times or more. The chain uses TRBV7-2 and TRBJ1-1; D gene unclear. Trimming left V 0 bases short and J 2 bases short, with 10 bases between. This CDR3 region has 15 residues. Germline assignment: CDR1 SGHTA and CDR2 FQGNSA. Written as DNA, the CDR3 is TGTGCCAGCAGCTTAGCGCTTGCGGTAAACACTGAAGCTTTCTTT. Protein product: CASSLALAVNTEAFF.